The present T cell receptor beta chain was sequenced within a study of T cell responses to AZD1222 COVID-19 vaccine (dated by TCRdb to 2020 to 2022). The study in broad terms: A total of roughly 240 trial participants underwent TCR sequencing, of whom 207 received two doses of AZD1222 and around 25 received two doses of the MenACWY control vaccine. Enrollment into the trials was organized by age into subgroups of 18-55, 56-69 and 70-plus years, and those subgroups contained 148, 28 and 57 TCR-sequenced participants, respectively. The paper as a whole reports these results and caveats: The 56-69-year group was small, and its depth increase did not reach significance, likely because of low power. After two AZD1222 doses, spike-specific TCR breadth and depth were significantly higher than at day 0 and than in MenACWY recipients. Conclusions about previously exposed vaccinees are limited, since just five to seven AZD1222 recipients were seropositive for SARS-CoV-2 at baseline. Participants were mostly white British and included more females than males, and it was suggested by the authors that clonal diversity may have been underestimated. Reportedly, almost half of the unique spike-specific TCRs recognized epitopes lying outside the regions that are mutated in the B.1.351 and B.1.1.7 variants. Because no samples from the day 14 peak response were available, repertoires could be characterized only after the peak T cell response. CD4 TCRs associated with the vaccine covered the entire spike protein, and the dominant responses were in regions 160-218 and 743-854.

This specimen's time point label, per the study, means: about 28 days (+/-7) after the second vaccine dose. AZD1222 recipients whose second dose came at about 4 weeks and those whose second dose came at about 12 weeks were combined into one group, since spike-specific TCR depth and breadth did not differ between the two schedules. Samples from vaccinated people were obtained from the UK trials COV001 and COV002, which included a single-blind randomized controlled phase 2/3 trial of AZD1222 (ChAdOx1 nCoV-19) in healthy adults. For TCRbeta chain sequencing, PBMC samples were collected from trial participants at day 0 and at day 28 after the second dose. The CDR3 regions of human TCRbeta chains were analyzed by immunosequencing. The original pipeline was this. TCRs in the repertoires were matched against a reference library of SARS-CoV-2-specific TCRs that had been generated with the MIRA antigen-specificity platform. Breadth was defined as the fraction of unique TCRs that were SARS-CoV-2-associated. Depth was defined as the fraction of total T cells that were SARS-CoV-2-associated. Using the MIRA data, every spike-specific TCR was mapped to the spike region that the TCR reacted to and assigned to either a CD4 or a CD8 class. Log10-transformed breadth and depth values were compared by one-way ANOVA with Sidak's multiple comparisons tests. TCRdb carries this immuneACCESS record with in-frame sequences only. Its versions omit some clonotypes, under half of them owing to an unresolved V gene in the studies checked, with the rest unexplained. Clone size and the V and J calls come from that table; the DNA yielded D and trimming. Within this sample are 150,000 or so clones, with approximately 90% of them counted one time only. The ten largest clones take up over 1% of the sample.

V is cut back by 6 bases and J by 11 bases, with 8 bases in the junction unmatched. Spanning cysteine to phenylalanine, the CDR3 consists of 13 amino acids. The retained sequence is limited to the CDR3, 39 bases, with the frame set at the first base. As concerns this clone: Its antigen remains unidentified. Base qualities are missing; no much larger clone stands one base away.

Rearrangement joined TRBV12-3 or TRBV12-4 to TRBJ1-2; 11 bases in the junction line up with TRBD1. This sample comprised peripheral blood, obtained 28 days after the second AZD1222 dose. The clonotype was recovered from an adult who received the AZD1222 COVID-19 vaccine. The DNA sequence is given as TGTGCCAGCAGCCCCGGGACAGGGGGTTTGTACACCTTC. This gives the protein CASSPGTGGLYTF.